The clone carrying this TCR beta chain counts as medium-sized. The CDR3 consists of 18 residues. Germline CDR1 is DFQATT and CDR2 is SNEGSKA (reference sequence). V shed 0 bases and J shed 0 bases, with 18 bases lying between them. The data were taken from a study of glioma-infiltrating T cells. Using RNA template, CDR3s of TCR alpha and beta were amplified with iRepertoire arm-PCR. TCRdb itself ran the multiplex PCR reads through MiXCR, one entry per CDR3 protein. The data show approximately 4,700 distinct CDR3 sequences, with approximately 20% seen just once and approximately 9% held by the top ten.

The rearrangement links TRBV20-1 to TRBJ2-1; TRBD2 is a possible D gene (6 bases). This TCR came from a human donor with low-grade glioma or glioblastoma, undergoing nonglioma brain surgery, or in good health (not recorded which). The sequencing sample was made of glioma tissue, nonneoplastic brain tissue, or PBMCs (not recorded which). In DNA form, the CDR3 reads TGCAGTGCTAGAGACCCCTATGGGGGGAGCAGCTCCTACAATGAGCAGTTCTTC. Translating gives CSARDPYGGSSSYNEQFF.